The entry that follows covers one T cell receptor beta chain sequence. Its antigen is not identified. TCRdb keeps only in-frame clones here, not all; method: immunoSEQ multiplex PCR. The repertoire consists of about 610,000 clones, with around 97% occurring once and the leading ten covering 0.057%. The CDR3 extends over 17 amino acids. The germline V gene has CDR1 SQVTM and CDR2 ANQGSEA. With 1 base clipped from V and 4 bases from J, the junction kept 8 bases outside the gene matches. This record belongs to a study of shared clonotypes between healthy human individuals. Study conclusions and caveats: An anticipated effect of sequencing depth on clonotype sharing among donors was recognized.

The sequenced material came from naive CD4+ T cells sorted from blood. As to subset: CD45RA+ positively selected. The sequence was obtained from a woman in her thirties in good health. This chain uses TRBV29-1 with TRBJ2-1; 12 nucleotides line up with TRBD2. CDR3 coding DNA: TGCAGCGTTGAAGGGGTGACTAGCGGGAGCCGGTACAATGAGCAGTTCTTC. This sequence encodes CSVEGVTSGSRYNEQFF.